This TCR beta chain was obtained from a study of identical twins. A template switching step contributed a universal primer site, while unique molecular identifiers were present in the cDNA. One entry per CDR3 protein results from TCRdb running MiXCR on the 5' RACE reads. The data show under 250,000 distinct CDR3 sequences, with about 7.5% seen just once and less than 2% held by the top ten. This clonotype was recorded at least ten times. The sample also formed part of further work on yellow fever vaccine responses in identical twins.

Sequenced: memory (CD45RO+) T cells sorted from blood. This sequence was found in a woman aged 18-35 years in good health.

This CDR3 is CSARSGGGNYGEQYF. CDR3 coding DNA: TGCAGTGCTAGGTCCGGGGGCGGGAATTATGGCGAGCAGTACTTC. The V call is TRBV20-1, the J call TRBJ2-7; possibly TRBD1 or TRBD2 for D (6 bases each). CDR1 DFQATT and CDR2 SNEGSKA come from the germline V gene (reference sequence). V was pared by 3 bases and J by 6 bases, with 21 bases between. The CDR3 totals 15 residues.